A single TCR beta chain is shown here with its context. These data are taken from a study of T cells expressing NK-cell markers. The CDR3 runs to 17 residues. Per the germline V gene, CDR1 is ENHRY and CDR2 is SYGVKD. TCRdb re-called the 5' RACE reads and gives one entry per CDR3 protein, without DNA. This sample's clone table lists under 500,000 distinct CDR3 sequences. The receptor comes from a woman between 18 and 70 years old in good health. The sample consisted of blood T cells: a sorted CD56 or NKG2C T cell subset, CD4+ or CD8+ T cells, or bulk PBMC T cells (not recorded which). V and J are TRBV10-3 and TRBJ2-5; checking the TCRdb D call of TRBD1 is not possible without DNA. This CDR3 reads CAISEPFPGQGQETQYF.